The source of this T cell receptor beta chain is a study of T cells in women clearing cervical HPV infection. Findings and limits, study-wide: Richness differences could reflect unmeasured T-cell content per sample.

The CDR3 consists of 13 residues. The germline V gene encodes CDR1 SGHTA and CDR2 FQGTGA. The protocol was immunoSEQ multiplex PCR, while the TCRdb copy is restricted to in-frame clones and leaves out a portion. This sample contains 25,000 to 35,000 clones. A note on this clone: Its antigen is not known. The read falls 3 residues short of the CDR3 end, and the missing part is taken from the germline J gene.

The sequence was obtained from a woman aged 18 to 75 with a cervical HPV16 infection that either progressed to CIN3+ or cleared (not recorded which). The sample consisted of blood buffy coat. V and J are TRBV7-3 and TRBJ2-2; the match to TRBD1 covers 9 bases. The DNA read from the CDR3 is TGTGCCAGCGGGGACAGGGTTAATTCACCG. Translation: CASGDRVNSP. The whole CDR3 region reads CASGDRVNSPLFF. The entire variable domain, with the rest obtained from reference TRBV7-3 and TRBJ2-2, is as follows: GAGVSQTPSNKVTEKGKYVELRCDPISGHTALYWYRQSLGQGPEFLIYFQGTGAADDSGLPNDRFFAVRPEGSVSTLKIQRTERGDSAVYLCASGDRVNSPLFFGEGSRLTVL.